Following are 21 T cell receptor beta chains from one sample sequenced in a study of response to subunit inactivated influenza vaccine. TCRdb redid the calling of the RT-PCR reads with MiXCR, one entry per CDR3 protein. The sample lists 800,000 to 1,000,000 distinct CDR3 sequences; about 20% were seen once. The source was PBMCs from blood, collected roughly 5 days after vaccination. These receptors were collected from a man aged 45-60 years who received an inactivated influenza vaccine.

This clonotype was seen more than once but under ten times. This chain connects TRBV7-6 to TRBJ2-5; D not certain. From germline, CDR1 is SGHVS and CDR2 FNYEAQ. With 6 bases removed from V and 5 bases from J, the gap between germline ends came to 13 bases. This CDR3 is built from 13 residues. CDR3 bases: TGTGCCAGCAGTCAAGAATTTCGGGAGACCCAGTACTTC. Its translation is CASSQEFRETQYF.

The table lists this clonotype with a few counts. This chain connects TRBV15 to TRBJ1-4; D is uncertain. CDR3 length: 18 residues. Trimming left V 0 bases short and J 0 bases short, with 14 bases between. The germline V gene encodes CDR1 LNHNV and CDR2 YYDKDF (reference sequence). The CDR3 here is CATSRDAGRYSTNEKLFF. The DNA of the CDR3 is TGTGCCACCAGCAGAGATGCCGGAAGGTATTCAACTAATGAAAAACTGTTTTTT.

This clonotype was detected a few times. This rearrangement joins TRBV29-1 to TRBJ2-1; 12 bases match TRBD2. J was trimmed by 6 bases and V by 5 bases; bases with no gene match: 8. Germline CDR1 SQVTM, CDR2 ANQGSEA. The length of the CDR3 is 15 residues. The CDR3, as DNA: TGCAGCGTTCACCGACTAGCGGGGGCCAGCAATGAGCAGTTCTTC. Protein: CSVHRLAGASNEQFF.

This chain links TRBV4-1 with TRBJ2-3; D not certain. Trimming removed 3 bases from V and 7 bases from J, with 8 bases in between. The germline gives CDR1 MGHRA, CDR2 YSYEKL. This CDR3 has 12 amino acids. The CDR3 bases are TGCGCCAGCAGCCACGAACTCAATACGCAGTATTTT. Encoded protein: CASSHELNTQYF.

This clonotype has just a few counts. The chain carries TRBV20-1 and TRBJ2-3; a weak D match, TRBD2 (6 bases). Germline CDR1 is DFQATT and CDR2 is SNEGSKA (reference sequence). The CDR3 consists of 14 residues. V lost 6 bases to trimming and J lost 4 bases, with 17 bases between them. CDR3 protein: CSARTRENSDTQYF. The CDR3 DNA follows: TGCAGTGCCCGGACCCGGGAGAACTCAGATACGCAGTATTTT.

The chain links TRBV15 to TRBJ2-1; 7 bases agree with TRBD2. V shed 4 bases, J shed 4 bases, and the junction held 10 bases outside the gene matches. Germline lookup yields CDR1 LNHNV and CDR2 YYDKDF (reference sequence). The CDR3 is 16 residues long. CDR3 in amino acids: CATSTDTGTNYNEQFF. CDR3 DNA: TGTGCCACCAGCACAGACACCGGGACTAATTACAATGAGCAGTTCTTC. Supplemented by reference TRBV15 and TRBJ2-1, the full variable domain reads DAMVIQNPRYQVTQFGKPVTLSCSQTLNHNVMYWYQQKSSQAPKLLFHYYDKDFNNEADTPDNFQSRRPNTSFCFLDIRSPGLGDTAMYLCATSTDTGTNYNEQFFGPGTRLTVL.

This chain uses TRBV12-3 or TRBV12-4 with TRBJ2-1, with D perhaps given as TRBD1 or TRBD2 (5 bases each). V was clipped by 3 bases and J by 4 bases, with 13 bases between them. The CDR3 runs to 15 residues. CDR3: CASSFGSGHYNEQFF. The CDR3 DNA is TGTGCCAGCAGTTTTGGGTCGGGGCATTACAATGAGCAGTTCTTC.

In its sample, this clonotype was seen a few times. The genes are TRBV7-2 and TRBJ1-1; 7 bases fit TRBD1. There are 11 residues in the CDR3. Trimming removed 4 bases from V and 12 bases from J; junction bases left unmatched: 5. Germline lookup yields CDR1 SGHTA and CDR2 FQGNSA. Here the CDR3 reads CASSSDRVPFF. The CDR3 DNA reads TGTGCCAGCAGCTCCGACAGGGTTCCTTTCTTT.

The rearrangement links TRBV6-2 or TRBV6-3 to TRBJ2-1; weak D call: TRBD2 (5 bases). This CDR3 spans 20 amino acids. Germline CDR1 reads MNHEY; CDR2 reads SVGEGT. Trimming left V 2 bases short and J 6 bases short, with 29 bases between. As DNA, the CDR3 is TGTGCCAGCAGTTACATGGATGTTGGGAGCGAGCGTCGAGGTGGCAATGAGCAGTTCTTC. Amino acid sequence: CASSYMDVGSERRGGNEQFF.

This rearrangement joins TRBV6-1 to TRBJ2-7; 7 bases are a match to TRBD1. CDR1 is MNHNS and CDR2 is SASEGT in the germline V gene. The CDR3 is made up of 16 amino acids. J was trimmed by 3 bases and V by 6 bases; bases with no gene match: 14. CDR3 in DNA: TGTGCCAGCAGCCAACGGCCGGGACAGAGCTTCTACGAGCAGTACTTC. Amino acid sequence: CASSQRPGQSFYEQYF.

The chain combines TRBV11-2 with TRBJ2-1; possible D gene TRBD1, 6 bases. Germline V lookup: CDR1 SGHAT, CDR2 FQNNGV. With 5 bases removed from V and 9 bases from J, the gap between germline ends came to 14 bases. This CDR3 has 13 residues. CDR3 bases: TGTGCCAGCAGCAAGAAGAGCAGGGGTGAGCAGTTCTTC. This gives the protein CASSKKSRGEQFF.

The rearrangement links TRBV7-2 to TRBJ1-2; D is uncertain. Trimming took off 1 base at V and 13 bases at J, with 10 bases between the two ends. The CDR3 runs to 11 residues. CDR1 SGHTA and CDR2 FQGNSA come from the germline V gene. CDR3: CASSLDSYRTF. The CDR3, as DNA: TGTGCCAGCAGCTTAGACTCATATCGCACCTTC.

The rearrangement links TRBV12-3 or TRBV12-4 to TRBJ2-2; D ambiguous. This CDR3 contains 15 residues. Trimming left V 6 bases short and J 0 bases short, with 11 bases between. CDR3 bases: TGTGCCAGCAGCCTTGAATATACGAACACCGGGGAGCTGTTTTTT. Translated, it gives CASSLEYTNTGELFF.

In nucleotides, the CDR3 is TGCAGTGCTAGTTCGCGGGAGGATCCCTACGAGCAGTACTTC. Protein product: CSASSREDPYEQYF. The gene calls are TRBV20-1 and TRBJ2-7; 8 bases are shared with TRBD2. This CDR3 is 14 amino acids long. The ends lost 3 bases at V and 2 bases at J; junction bases unmatched: 6. From germline, CDR1 is DFQATT and CDR2 SNEGSKA (reference sequence).

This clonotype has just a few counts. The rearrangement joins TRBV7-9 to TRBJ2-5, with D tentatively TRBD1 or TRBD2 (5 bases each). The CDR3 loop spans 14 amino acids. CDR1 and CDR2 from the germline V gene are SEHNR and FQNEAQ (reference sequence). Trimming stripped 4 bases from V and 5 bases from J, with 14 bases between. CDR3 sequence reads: CASSWGQGEETQYF. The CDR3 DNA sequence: TGTGCCAGCAGCTGGGGCCAGGGAGAGGAGACCCAGTACTTC.

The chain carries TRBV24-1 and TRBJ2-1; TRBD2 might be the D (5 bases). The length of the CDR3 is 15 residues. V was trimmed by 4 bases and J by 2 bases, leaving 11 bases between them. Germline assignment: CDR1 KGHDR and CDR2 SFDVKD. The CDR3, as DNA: TGTGCCACCAGTGAAGGAATGGAGGCCTACAATGAGCAGTTCTTC. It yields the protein CATSEGMEAYNEQFF.

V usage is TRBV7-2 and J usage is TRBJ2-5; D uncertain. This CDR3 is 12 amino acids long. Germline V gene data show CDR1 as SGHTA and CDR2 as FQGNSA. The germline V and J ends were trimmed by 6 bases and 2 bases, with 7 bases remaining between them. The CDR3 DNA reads TGTGCCAGCAGTACGACTCAAGAGACCCAGTACTTC. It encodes CASSTTQETQYF.

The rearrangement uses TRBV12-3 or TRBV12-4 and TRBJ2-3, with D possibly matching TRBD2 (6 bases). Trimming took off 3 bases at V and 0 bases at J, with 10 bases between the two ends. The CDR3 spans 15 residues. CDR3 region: CASSFWRGSTDTQYF. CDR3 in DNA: TGTGCCAGCAGTTTTTGGCGGGGTAGCACAGATACGCAGTATTTT.

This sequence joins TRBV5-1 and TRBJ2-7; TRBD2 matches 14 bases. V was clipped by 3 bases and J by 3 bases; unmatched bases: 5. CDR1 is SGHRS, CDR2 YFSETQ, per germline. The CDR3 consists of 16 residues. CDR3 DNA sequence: TGCGCCAGCAGCTCAGGACTAGCGGGAGGCTTCTACGAGCAGTACTTC. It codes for CASSSGLAGGFYEQYF.

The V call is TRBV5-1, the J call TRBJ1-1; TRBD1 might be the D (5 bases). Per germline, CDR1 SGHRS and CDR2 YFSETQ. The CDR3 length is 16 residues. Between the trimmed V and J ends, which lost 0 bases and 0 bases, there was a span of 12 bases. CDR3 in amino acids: CASSLVGTAMNTEAFF. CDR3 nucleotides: TGCGCCAGCAGCTTGGTAGGGACCGCTATGAACACTGAAGCTTTCTTT. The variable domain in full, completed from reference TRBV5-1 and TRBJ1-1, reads KAGVTQTPRYLIKTRGQQVTLSCSPISGHRSVSWYQQTPGQGLQFLFEYFSETQRNKGNFPGRFSGRQFSNSRSEMNVSTLELGDSALYLCASSLVGTAMNTEAFFGQGTRLTVV.

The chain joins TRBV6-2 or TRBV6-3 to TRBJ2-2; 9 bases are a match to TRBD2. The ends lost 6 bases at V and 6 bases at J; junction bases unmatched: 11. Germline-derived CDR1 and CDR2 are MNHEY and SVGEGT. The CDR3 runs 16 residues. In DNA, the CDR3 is TGTGCCAGCAGCCTCGCGTGGACTAGCGTTTCCGGGGAGCTGTTTTTT. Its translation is CASSLAWTSVSGELFF.